Detailed here is one T cell receptor (beta chain). The CDR3 totals 15 residues. Looked up from germline, CDR1 is KGHDR and CDR2 is SFDVKD. Trimming took off 4 bases at V and 6 bases at J, with 18 bases between the two ends. These data come from a study of control samples from healthy donors and cancer patients. The assay was immunoSEQ multiplex PCR, and TCRdb's table has in-frame clones only and misses some. The table includes roughly 200,000 clones, 90% to 95% detected once. This clonotype was sampled from a man aged 50-59 years in good health. Sequenced sample: blood. This chain joins TRBV24-1 and TRBJ2-7, with D possibly being TRBD2 (7 bases). This CDR3 is CATSDVGGPRAEQYF. In nucleotides, the CDR3 is TGTGCCACCAGTGACGTCGGGGGGCCTCGAGCCGAGCAGTACTTC.